The 16 T cell receptor beta chains listed next were all sequenced from one sample in a study of T-cell memory formation after mild COVID-19. Via MiXCR, TCRdb re-called the 5' RACE reads, giving one row per CDR3 protein. The sample records more than 80,000 distinct CDR3 sequences, around an eighth being singletons. Sample: PBMCs or a T cell subset sorted from them (not recorded which). The origin of the receptors is an adult woman who had mild COVID-19 (a few samples of this study predate the infection). Cell type and time point are not known.

This clonotype has ten or more counts. The chain employs TRBV4-2 and TRBJ2-7; TRBD2 agrees at 7 bases. The CDR3 runs to 15 residues. The germline V gene encodes CDR1 LGHNA and CDR2 YNFKEQ. With 1 base clipped from V and 0 bases from J, the junction kept 3 bases outside the gene matches. The CDR3 DNA follows: TGTGCCAGCAGCCAAGGAGCGGGGAGCTCCTACGAGCAGTACTTC. As protein: CASSQGAGSSYEQYF.

This clonotype was picked up many times. This chain connects TRBV7-2 to TRBJ2-7, with 7 nucleotides matching TRBD1. This CDR3 region has 14 residues. The ends lost 5 bases at V and 3 bases at J; junction bases unmatched: 7. The germline CDR1 and CDR2 sequences are SGHTA and FQGNSA. CDR3 bases: TGTGCCAGCAGCAATCCGGACAGGATCTACGAGCAGTACTTC. This encodes CASSNPDRIYEQYF.

The table lists this clonotype with many counts. V and J are TRBV5-1 and TRBJ2-7, with TRBD2 matching 11 bases. This CDR3 comprises 16 residues. Losses at the gene ends were 4 bases for V and 2 bases for J; bases not matched to a gene: 8. Germline V gives CDR1 SGHRS, CDR2 YFSETQ. Here the CDR3 reads CASSKEPGLAAYEQYF. The CDR3 DNA reads as TGCGCCAGCAGCAAGGAACCGGGACTAGCGGCCTACGAGCAGTACTTC.

This clonotype was seen more than once but under ten times. The chain links TRBV21-1 to TRBJ2-7; whether TRBD1, the table's D call, matches the DNA was not checked. TRBV21-1 is classified as a pseudogene. The CDR3 runs to 14 residues. This chain's CDR3 is CASSNGTGPYEQYF. CDR3 bases: TGTGCCAGCAGCAACGGGACAGGCCCCTACGAGCAGTACTTC.

The V and J genes are TRBV23-1 and TRBJ2-1, with 8 bases fitting TRBD2. TRBV23-1 is treated as an ORF (open reading frame) with a function not yet certain. The CDR3 totals 16 residues. The V gene end was trimmed by 0 bases and the J gene end by 4 bases; junction bases not matched to a gene: 5. The CDR3 loop reads CASSQSRAGGYNEQFF. In DNA, the CDR3 is TGCGCCAGCAGTCAATCAAGGGCGGGAGGATACAATGAGCAGTTCTTC.

V is TRBV19 and J is TRBJ2-5, with no clear D. The CDR3 loop spans 15 amino acids. The V end was cut by 4 bases, the J end by 3 bases, with 15 bases between. CDR1 and CDR2 from the germline V gene are LNHDA and SQIVND (reference sequence). CDR3 sequence reads: CASSNWTDPEETQYF. In nucleotides, the CDR3 is TGTGCCAGTAGTAACTGGACGGACCCAGAAGAGACCCAGTACTTC.

The rearrangement links TRBV5-6 to TRBJ2-3, with 8 bases fitting TRBD2. In germline, CDR1 is SGHDT, CDR2 YYEEEE. The CDR3 length is 15 residues. V lost 4 bases to trimming and J lost 2 bases; unmatched junction nucleotides: 6. CDR3 loop: CASSPSGGFTDTQYF. CDR3 DNA: TGTGCCAGCAGCCCGAGCGGGGGTTTCACAGATACGCAGTATTTT.

This sequence joins TRBV30 and TRBJ2-7; 8 bases line up with TRBD1. The V gene end was trimmed by 1 base and the J gene end by 3 bases; junction bases not matched to a gene: 2. The length of the CDR3 is 13 residues. The germline V gene encodes CDR1 GTSNPN and CDR2 SVGIG (reference sequence). The CDR3 DNA reads as TGTGCCTGGAGTGCCGGGACAGGCTACGAGCAGTACTTC. Residues: CAWSAGTGYEQYF. The whole variable domain, remainder taken from reference TRBV30 and TRBJ2-7, is SQTIHQWPATLVQPVGSPLSLECTVEGTSNPNLYWYRQAAGRGLQLLFYSVGIGQISSEVPQNLSASRPQDRQFILSSKKLLLSDSGFYLCAWSAGTGYEQYFGPGTRLTVT.

This clonotype was seen a handful of times. This chain connects TRBV7-9 to TRBJ1-2; D unresolved. This CDR3 comprises 14 residues. V lost 0 bases, J lost 6 bases, and 11 bases lay in between. The V gene's germline CDR1 is SEHNR and CDR2 FQNEAQ (reference sequence). CDR3 sequence reads: CASSLARLRDGYTF. The CDR3 DNA reads as TGTGCCAGCAGCTTAGCGCGGCTCCGAGATGGCTACACCTTC. Filled out from reference TRBV7-9 and TRBJ1-2, the complete variable domain reads DTGVSQNPRHKITKRGQNVTFRCDPISEHNRLYWYRQTLGQGPEFLTYFQNEAQLEKSRLLSDRFSAERPKGSFSTLEIQRTEQGDSAMYLCASSLARLRDGYTFGSGTRLTVV.

The table lists this clonotype with a few counts. The V call is TRBV6-6, the J call TRBJ2-7, with a weak D call TRBD1 (6 bases). This CDR3 has 14 residues. Deletions cut 4 bases from V and 3 bases from J, with 13 bases between. The germline CDR1 and CDR2 sequences are MNHNY and SVGAGI (reference sequence). The DNA for the CDR3 is TGTGCCAGCAGTTCGACAGGTGGGCTCTACGAGCAGTACTTC. It yields the protein CASSSTGGLYEQYF.

This clonotype was detected a few times. CDR3 sequence reads: CSARGGGETQYF. The CDR3 bases are TGCAGTGCTAGAGGGGGGGGAGAGACCCAGTACTTC. The chain has TRBV20-1 and TRBJ2-5; TRBD2 matches 7 bases. Germline CDR1 is DFQATT and CDR2 is SNEGSKA (reference sequence). The J segment lost 4 bases and the V segment lost 1 base, leaving 0 bases of the junction unmatched. The CDR3 is made up of 12 amino acids.

The genes are TRBV4-2 and TRBJ1-5; 12 bases map to TRBD1. The CDR3 is 15 amino acids. Germline CDR1 and CDR2: LGHNA and YNFKEQ. With V trimmed by 4 bases and J by 6 bases, 4 bases remained unmatched. CDR3 bases: TGTGCCAGCAGCCCCGGGACAGGGGGCAGTCAGCCCCAGCATTTT. Translating gives CASSPGTGGSQPQHF.

This clonotype was detected only a few times. The rearrangement joins TRBV12-3 or TRBV12-4 to TRBJ2-2; no clear D gene. Trimming pared 3 bases from V and 5 bases from J, leaving 10 bases between. The CDR3 has 14 amino acids. The CDR3 nucleotides read TGTGCCAGCAGTTTTCTTTACGCTACCGGGGAGCTGTTTTTT. Amino acids: CASSFLYATGELFF.

The chain employs TRBV20-1 and TRBJ2-1; 7 nucleotides align to TRBD2. V was clipped by 1 base and J by 9 bases; unmatched bases: 0. Germline assignment: CDR1 DFQATT and CDR2 SNEGSKA (reference sequence). CDR3 length: 11 amino acids. CDR3 region: CSARGLAEQFF. CDR3 in DNA: TGCAGTGCTAGAGGACTAGCTGAGCAGTTCTTC.

Only a few counts were recorded for this clonotype. V gene TRBV2 combines with J gene TRBJ2-7; 7 bases agree with TRBD2. The germline CDR1 and CDR2 sequences are SNHLY and FYNNEI. The CDR3 extends over 18 amino acids. The J segment lost 3 bases and the V segment lost 0 bases, leaving 14 bases of the junction unmatched. DNA of the CDR3: TGTGCCAGCAGTGAAGCTCACCGGCGGGTGACTAGCTACTACGAGCAGTACTTC. Translation gives CASSEAHRRVTSYYEQYF.

This clonotype was observed a handful of times. The chain is built from TRBV15 and TRBJ1-5, with no clear D. V was shortened by 1 base and J by 3 bases, with 4 bases between the two germline ends. CDR1 is LNHNV, CDR2 YYDKDF, per germline (reference sequence). This CDR3 region has 13 residues. The CDR3 spells CATSRVANQPQHF. DNA of the CDR3: TGTGCCACCAGCAGAGTTGCCAATCAGCCCCAGCATTTT.